The sequence of this TCR beta chain was determined in a study of response to subunit inactivated influenza vaccine (dated by TCRdb to 2017 to 2018). With regard to the full study: To follow how T cells responded to a trivalent subunit inactivated influenza vaccine, the researchers relied on deep quantitative profiling of the T cell receptor repertoire.

The cysteine opens and the phenylalanine closes a CDR3 of 15 amino acids. The read is trimmed to its CDR3 DNA, 45 bases read in frame from base 1. The germline V gene supplies CDR1 SGHRS and CDR2 YFSETQ. Relative to germline, V is 4 bases shorter and J is 2 bases shorter, with 13 bases between their ends. General conclusions and limits of the study: The authors suggested that each seasonal influenza vaccination may recruit only a limited number of new T cells.

Library prep was done by RT-PCR. The instrument was an Illumina HiSeq 2500. TCRdb trimmed the raw reads at Q25, called clones with MiXCR and kept productive beta chains. Each record represents a unique CDR3 protein, reported with the most common genes and DNA among its rows. The sample yields about 570,000 distinct CDR3 sequences; 11% were counted once. The ten largest clones represent about 11% of the sample. Many counts were recorded for this clonotype. Its target antigen remains unknown. Per-nucleotide qualities are absent, and no much larger clonotype sits a single base away. In addition, the sample was reused for a study of T cells expressing NK-cell markers. The second study's authors report: TCR beta cDNA libraries were made by 5'RACE template switching that added a universal primer site and unique molecular identifiers. Fewer than ten donors provided sorted CD3+CD56+NKG2C+, CD3+CD56+NKG2C- and CD3+CD56-NKG2C+ T-cell subsets, whose TCR beta-chain repertoires were profiled. Among the eight sequenced donors, only one was HCMV-seronegative, while the other seven were HCMV-seropositive. To restrict sorting to alphabetaTCR-expressing T cells, an anti-gammadeltaTCR antibody was added in several experiments. In a handful of donors, the dominant CD3+CD56+NKG2C+ clonotypes were among the top 10 CD8+ clonotypes and accounted for about 1.0-7.0% of CD8+ T cells. Those dominant clonotypes were again the most abundant among CD3+CD56-NKG2C+ cells in several donors, at about 28.3-65%. It remained unclear whether the expanded NKG2C-expressing T cell clones were specific for HCMV antigens. Randomly selected healthy volunteers, three men and five women, were used as the eight sequenced donors. HCMV serostatus was determined by detecting HCMV-specific IgG in serum with a commercial ELISA kit. Ficoll density gradient centrifugation was used to isolate peripheral blood mononuclear cells from blood. For several donors, bulk peripheral blood T-cell repertoires were additionally sequenced from unsorted PBMC. Priming for cDNA synthesis came from the TCR beta constant segment, and two successive PCR amplification steps followed. Libraries were sequenced as 2 x 150 bp reads on Illumina HiSeq 2000/2500, MiSeq or NextSeq. MIGEC handled demultiplexing of the reads and grouping by UMI, while MiTCR was used to assemble and quantify clonotypes. Only TCR cDNA sequences supported by at least two reads were kept to exclude erroneous sequences. The tcR package was used for downstream repertoire analysis, with clonotypes matched between fractions based on CDR3 nucleotide sequence plus V segment. VDJmatch was used to annotate antigen specificity against VDJdb, with one amino acid substitution allowed in CDR3.

The source material was PBMCs from blood, sampled on the day of vaccination. This sequence originates from a man aged 50 or older who received an inactivated influenza vaccine. Donor details come from another sample of the same person, matched by shared clones. The chain is made from TRBV5-1 and TRBJ2-4; a tentative D call is TRBD2 (6 bases match). The sequenced DNA is TGCGCCAGCAGCGCCGGGGGAGTAACCAAAAACATTCAGTACTTC. This yields the protein CASSAGGVTKNIQYF.